This T cell receptor beta chain is drawn from a study of T-cell memory formation after mild COVID-19. TCR alpha and TCR beta cDNA libraries carrying sample barcodes and UMIs came from 5'RACE with constant-segment primers. TCRdb analysed the 5' RACE reads with MiXCR anew, one entry per CDR3 protein. Here the sample spans 400,000 to 500,000 distinct CDR3 sequences, roughly 20% being singletons. Study results and limitations: For contracting clones, CD4+ ones sat mainly in CM and EM, CD8+ in EMRA.

This CDR3 is built from 13 residues. The germline gives CDR1 SGHRS, CDR2 YFSETQ. V was trimmed by 2 bases and J by 0 bases, leaving 6 bases between them. This clonotype turned up a few times. Antigen unknown. Specimen: PBMCs or a T cell subset sorted from them (not recorded which). The rearrangement links TRBV5-1 to TRBJ2-7; the D is unclear. The clonotype comes from an adult woman who had mild COVID-19 (a few samples of this study predate the infection). Cell type and time point are not known. The CDR3 region is CASSFAPSYEQYF. The CDR3 DNA reads TGCGCCAGCAGCTTTGCCCCCTCCTACGAGCAGTACTTC.